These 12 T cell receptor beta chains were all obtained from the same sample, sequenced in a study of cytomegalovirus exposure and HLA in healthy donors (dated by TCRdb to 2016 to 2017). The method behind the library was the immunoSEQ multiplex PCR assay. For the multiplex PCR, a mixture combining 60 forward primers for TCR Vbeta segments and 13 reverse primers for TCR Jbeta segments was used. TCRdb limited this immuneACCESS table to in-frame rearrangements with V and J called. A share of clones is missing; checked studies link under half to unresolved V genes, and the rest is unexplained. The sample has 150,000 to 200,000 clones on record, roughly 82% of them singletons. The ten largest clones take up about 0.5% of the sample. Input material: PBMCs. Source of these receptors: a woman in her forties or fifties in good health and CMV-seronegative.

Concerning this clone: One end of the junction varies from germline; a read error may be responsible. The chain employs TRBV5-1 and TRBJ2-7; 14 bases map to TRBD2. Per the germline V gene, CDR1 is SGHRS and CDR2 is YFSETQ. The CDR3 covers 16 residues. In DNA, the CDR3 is TGCGCCAGCAGCTCTGTCCAGACCGGGACTAGCGGGAGTTTTGTCTTC. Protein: CASSSVQTGTSGSFVF.

This CDR3 reads CASSPSTGVKETQYF. CDR3 sequence (DNA): TGCGCCAGCAGCCCCTCGACAGGGGTAAAAGAGACCCAGTACTTC. This chain joins TRBV5-1 and TRBJ2-5, with 8 bases matching TRBD1. Germline V gives CDR1 SGHRS, CDR2 YFSETQ. Trimming removed 4 bases from V and 3 bases from J; junction bases left unmatched: 8. The CDR3 totals 15 residues.

CDR3 sequence: CASSIGLQGAEETQYF. Here the CDR3 DNA reads TGTGCCAGTAGTATAGGCCTCCAGGGGGCGGAGGAGACCCAGTACTTC. The chain has TRBV19 and TRBJ2-5; 8 bases align to TRBD1. CDR1 and CDR2 (germline): LNHDA, SQIVND (reference sequence). Losses at the gene ends were 1 base for V and 5 bases for J; bases not matched to a gene: 9. The length of the CDR3 is 16 residues.

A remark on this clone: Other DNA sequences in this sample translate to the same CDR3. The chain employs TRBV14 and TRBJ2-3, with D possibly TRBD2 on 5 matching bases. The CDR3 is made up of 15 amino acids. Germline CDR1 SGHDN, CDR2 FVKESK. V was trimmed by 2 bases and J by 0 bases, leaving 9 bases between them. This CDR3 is CASSQPGLSTDTQYF. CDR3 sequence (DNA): TGTGCCAGCAGCCAACCGGGGTTGAGCACAGATACGCAGTATTTT.

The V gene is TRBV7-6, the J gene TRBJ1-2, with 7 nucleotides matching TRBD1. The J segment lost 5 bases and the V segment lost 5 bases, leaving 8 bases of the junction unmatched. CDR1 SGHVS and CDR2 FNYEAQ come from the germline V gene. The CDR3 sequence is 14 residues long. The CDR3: CASSPGTAYYGYTF. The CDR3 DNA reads TGTGCCAGCAGCCCCGGGACAGCCTATTATGGCTACACCTTC. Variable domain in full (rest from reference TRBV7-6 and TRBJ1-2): GAGVSQSPRYKVTKRGQDVALRCDPISGHVSLYWYRQALGQGPEFLTYFNYEAQQDKSGLPNDRFSAERPEGSISTLTIQRTEQRDSAMYRCASSPGTAYYGYTFGSGTRLTVV.

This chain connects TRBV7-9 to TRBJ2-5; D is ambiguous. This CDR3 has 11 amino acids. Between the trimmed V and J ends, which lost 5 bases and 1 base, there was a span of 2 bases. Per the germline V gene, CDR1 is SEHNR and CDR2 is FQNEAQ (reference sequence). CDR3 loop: CASSRQETQYF. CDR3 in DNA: TGTGCCAGCAGCCGCCAAGAGACCCAGTACTTC.

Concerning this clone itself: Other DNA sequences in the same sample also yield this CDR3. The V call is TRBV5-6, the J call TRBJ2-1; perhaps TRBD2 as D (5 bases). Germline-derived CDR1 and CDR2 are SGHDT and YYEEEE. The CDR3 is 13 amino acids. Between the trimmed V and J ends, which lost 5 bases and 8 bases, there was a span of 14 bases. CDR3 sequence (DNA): TGTGCCAGCAGGAAGGCGCTAGCCTATGAGCAGTTCTTC. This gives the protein CASRKALAYEQFF.

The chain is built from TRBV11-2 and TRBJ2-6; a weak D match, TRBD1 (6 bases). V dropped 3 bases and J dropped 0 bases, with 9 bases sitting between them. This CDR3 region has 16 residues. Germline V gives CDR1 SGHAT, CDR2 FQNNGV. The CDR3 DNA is TGTGCCAGCAGCTTCACAGGGACCTCTGGGGCCAACGTCCTGACTTTC. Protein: CASSFTGTSGANVLTF. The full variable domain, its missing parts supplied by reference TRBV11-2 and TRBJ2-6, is EAGVAQSPRYKIIEKRQSVAFWCNPISGHATLYWYQQILGQGPKLLIQFQNNGVVDDSQLPKDRFSAERLKGVDSTLKIQPAKLEDSAVYLCASSFTGTSGANVLTFGAGSRLTVL.

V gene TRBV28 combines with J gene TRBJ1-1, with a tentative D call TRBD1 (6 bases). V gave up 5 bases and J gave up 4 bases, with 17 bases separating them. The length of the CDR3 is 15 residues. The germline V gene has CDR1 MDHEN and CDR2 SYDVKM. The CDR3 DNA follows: TGTGCCAGCAGTCCCCCCCGGGGAGGGGGCACTGAAGCTTTCTTT. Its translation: CASSPPRGGGTEAFF.

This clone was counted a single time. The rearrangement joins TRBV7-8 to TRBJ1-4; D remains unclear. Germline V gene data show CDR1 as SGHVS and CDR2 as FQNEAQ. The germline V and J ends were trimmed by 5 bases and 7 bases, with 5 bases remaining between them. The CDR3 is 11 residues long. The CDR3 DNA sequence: TGTGCCAGCAGCGGAGGTGAAAAACTGTTTTTT. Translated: CASSGGEKLFF.

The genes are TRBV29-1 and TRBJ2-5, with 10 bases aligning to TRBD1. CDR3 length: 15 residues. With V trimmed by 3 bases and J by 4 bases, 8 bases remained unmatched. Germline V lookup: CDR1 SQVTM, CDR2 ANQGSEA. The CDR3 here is CSVDWGQGLGETQYF. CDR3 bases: TGCAGCGTTGATTGGGGACAGGGGCTGGGAGAGACCCAGTACTTC.

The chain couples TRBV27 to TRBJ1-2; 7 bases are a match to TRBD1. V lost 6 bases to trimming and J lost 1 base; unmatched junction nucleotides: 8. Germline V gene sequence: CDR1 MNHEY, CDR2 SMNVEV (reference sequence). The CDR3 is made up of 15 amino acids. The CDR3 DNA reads TGTGCCAGCAGCCGATCCGACAGGGTTAACTATGGCTACACCTTC. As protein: CASSRSDRVNYGYTF.